This is a list of T cell receptor beta chains from one sample in a study of early T cells in non-severe SARS-CoV-2 infection. TCRdb re-called the 5' RACE reads with MiXCR, one entry per CDR3 protein. This table has about 25,000 distinct CDR3 sequences, 3.5% to 5.5% appearing once. The material sequenced was whole blood. These receptors were obtained from an adult who was a healthcare worker with PCR-confirmed SARS-CoV-2 infection or an uninfected control (not recorded which). The CDR3 runs from the conserved cysteine through the conserved F or W. Fields, in order: J gene, V gene, D gene, clone size, CDR3 DNA, CDR3 protein. A D gene is named only where the DNA matches it firmly. The size of a clone is reported for some rows only, either as once, few or many, or as a class for expanded clones.

J: TRBJ2-1
V: TRBV12-3/TRBV12-4
D: NA
size: NA
DNA: TGTGCCAGCACCTTTGGTGGAGGGAGGAGCTCCTACAATGAGCAGTTCTTC
CDR3: CASTFGGGRSSYNEQFF

J: TRBJ2-7
V: TRBV3-1
D: NA
size: few
DNA: TGTGCCAGCAGCCAAGGGTCACTCTACGAGCAGTACTTC
CDR3: CASSQGSLYEQYF

J: TRBJ1-2
V: TRBV7-9
D: TRBD1
size: NA
DNA: TGTGCCAGCTCTGACCCCCTGACAGGGAACTATGGCTACACCTTC
CDR3: CASSDPLTGNYGYTF

J: TRBJ1-4
V: TRBV29-1
D: NA
size: once
DNA: TGCAGCGCAACCGTAACCTGGGGTGAAAAACTGTTTTTT
CDR3: CSATVTWGEKLFF

J: TRBJ1-1
V: TRBV6-5
D: NA
size: NA
DNA: TGTGCCAGCAGGGAGCATTCCAGGAACACTGAAGCTTTCTTT
CDR3: CASREHSRNTEAFF

J: TRBJ2-1
V: TRBV4-3
D: NA
size: NA
DNA: TGCGCCAGCAGCCAAGAGTGGACAGAAGACTACAATGAGCAGTTCTTC
CDR3: CASSQEWTEDYNEQFF

J: TRBJ2-1
V: TRBV10-3
D: NA
size: many
DNA: TGTGCCATCGGAAATTACAATGAGCAGTTCTTC
CDR3: CAIGNYNEQFF

J: TRBJ2-2
V: TRBV7-3
D: NA
size: NA
DNA: TGTGCCAGCAGTACCACGACCGGGGAGCTGTTTTTT
CDR3: CASSTTTGELFF

J: TRBJ2-2
V: TRBV28
D: TRBD2
size: many
DNA: TGTGCCAGCAGCTTAGCGGGAGGGAAGAACGGGGAGCTGTTTTTT
CDR3: CASSLAGGKNGELFF

J: TRBJ2-5
V: TRBV10-3
D: NA
size: NA
DNA: TGTGCCATCAGTGAGACCCAAGAGACCCAGTACTTC
CDR3: CAISETQETQYF

J: TRBJ1-1
V: TRBV12-3/TRBV12-4
D: NA
size: many
DNA: TGTGCCAGCAGTCTCCGGATTTTCGGGACGGAGAACACTGAAGCTTTCTTT
CDR3: CASSLRIFGTENTEAFF

J: TRBJ1-5
V: TRBV10-3
D: TRBD1
size: many
DNA: TGTGCCATCAGTGAGCGGGCGACAGGGGGAAGTACGCCCCAGCATTTT
CDR3: CAISERATGGSTPQHF

J: TRBJ1-4
V: TRBV15
D: TRBD1
size: many
DNA: TGTGCCACCAGCACAGGGGACAGGGTTTATGAAAAACTGTTTTTT
CDR3: CATSTGDRVYEKLFF

J: TRBJ1-5
V: TRBV27
D: TRBD1
size: many
DNA: TGTGCCAGCAGTTTAGGGACAGGCAATCAGCCCCAGCATTTT
CDR3: CASSLGTGNQPQHF

J: TRBJ2-1
V: TRBV7-8
D: NA
size: many
DNA: TGTGCCAGCAGCTTAAAGCAAAGGTTCACCTACAATGAGCAGTTCTTC
CDR3: CASSLKQRFTYNEQFF

J: TRBJ1-1
V: TRBV6-2/TRBV6-3
D: NA
size: many
DNA: TGTGCCAGCAGTCCCGGGACCTGGGCTGAAGCTTTCTTT
CDR3: CASSPGTWAEAFF

J: TRBJ1-2
V: TRBV19
D: NA
size: many
DNA: TGTGCCAGTAGCGGGTCCCGAAGAGGTGGCTACACCTTC
CDR3: CASSGSRRGGYTF

J: TRBJ2-3
V: TRBV2
D: TRBD2
size: many
DNA: TGTGCCAGCAGTTCTCCCTCGGGACTAGCGGGGGGAAAGCAGTATTTT
CDR3: CASSSPSGLAGGKQYF

J: TRBJ2-6
V: TRBV7-9
D: NA
size: many
DNA: TGTGCCAGCAGCCCCTACGGGAGTGGGGCCAACGTCCTGACTTTC
CDR3: CASSPYGSGANVLTF

J: TRBJ2-1
V: TRBV19
D: TRBD2
size: many
DNA: TGTGCCAGCTGGACTAGCGGAAACAATGAGCAGTTCTTC
CDR3: CASWTSGNNEQFF

J: TRBJ1-1
V: TRBV7-2
D: NA
size: few
DNA: TGTGCCAGCAAATTAGACTTTAACACTGAAGCTTTCTTT
CDR3: CASKLDFNTEAFF

J: TRBJ1-4
V: TRBV6-6
D: NA
size: many
DNA: TGTGCCAGCAGTTACTCAGTGTCAGATGAAAAACTGTTTTTT
CDR3: CASSYSVSDEKLFF

J: TRBJ1-5
V: TRBV28
D: NA
size: few
DNA: TGTGCCAGCCGGACAGCGGCCCAGCCCCAGCATTTT
CDR3: CASRTAAQPQHF

J: TRBJ2-7
V: TRBV29-1
D: NA
size: few
DNA: TGCAGCGTTGAAAAACCAGGAACCTACGAGCAGTACTTC
CDR3: CSVEKPGTYEQYF

J: TRBJ1-1
V: TRBV5-1
D: NA
size: NA
DNA: TGCGCCAGCAGCTTGGATTTCAGGGGTACTGAAGCTTTCTTT
CDR3: CASSLDFRGTEAFF

J: TRBJ2-6
V: TRBV4-3
D: TRBD1
size: many
DNA: TGCGCCAGCAGCCAAGGCGAACAGGGGGCTACTGGGGCCAACGTCCTGACTTTC
CDR3: CASSQGEQGATGANVLTF

J: TRBJ2-7
V: TRBV24-1
D: NA
size: many
DNA: TGTGCCACCAGTGATGGGGGAAATCCCTACGAGCAGTACTTC
CDR3: CATSDGGNPYEQYF

J: TRBJ2-7
V: TRBV7-9
D: TRBD1
size: many
DNA: TGTGCCAGCAGCTTCACAGGGGGGTCCTACGAGCAGTACTTC
CDR3: CASSFTGGSYEQYF

J: TRBJ1-5
V: TRBV5-1
D: NA
size: many
DNA: TGCGCCAGCAGCTTGGGGGGACAAGGGCCCCAGCATTTT
CDR3: CASSLGGQGPQHF

J: TRBJ2-3
V: TRBV11-2
D: TRBD2
size: few
DNA: TGTGCCAGCGGGACTAGCGGGCGGTCAGATACGCAGTATTTT
CDR3: CASGTSGRSDTQYF

J: TRBJ2-3
V: TRBV2
D: TRBD2
size: few
DNA: TGTGCCAGCAACCCCGGACTAGCGGGACTGACAGATACGCAGTATTTT
CDR3: CASNPGLAGLTDTQYF

J: TRBJ2-2
V: TRBV6-5
D: NA
size: many
DNA: TGTGCCAGCAGCACGCGGCCCTCCACCGGGGAGCTGTTTTTT
CDR3: CASSTRPSTGELFF

J: TRBJ1-1
V: TRBV12-3/TRBV12-4
D: NA
size: few
DNA: TGTGCCAGCAGTTTATCGGGGTACACTGAAGCTTTCTTT
CDR3: CASSLSGYTEAFF

J: TRBJ2-3
V: TRBV10-2
D: NA
size: few
DNA: TGCGCCACCCAACAGGGACCAGATACGCAGTATTTT
CDR3: CATQQGPDTQYF

J: TRBJ2-5
V: TRBV20-1
D: NA
size: many
DNA: TGCAGCGGCCGTAGGACCGAAACCCAGTACTTC
CDR3: CSGRRTETQYF

J: TRBJ2-1
V: TRBV2
D: NA
size: few
DNA: TGTGCCAGCGGACGGGGGGCCTACTCCAATGAGCAGTTCTTC
CDR3: CASGRGAYSNEQFF

J: TRBJ1-3
V: TRBV4-3
D: NA
size: many
DNA: TGCGCCAGCAGCCAGTTCTCTGGAAACACCATATATTTT
CDR3: CASSQFSGNTIYF

J: TRBJ2-7
V: TRBV3-1
D: NA
size: many
DNA: TGTGCCAGCAGCCTTTCGGGCAGGGCGGCCCACGAGCAGTACTTC
CDR3: CASSLSGRAAHEQYF

J: TRBJ2-5
V: TRBV29-1
D: NA
size: few
DNA: TGCAGCGTTGAAGTGGAAGGGAGAGAGACCCAGTACTTC
CDR3: CSVEVEGRETQYF

J: TRBJ1-1
V: TRBV5-1
D: TRBD1
size: many
DNA: TGCGCCAGCAGCCCCGGGACAGGGGGTAACACTGAAGCTTTCTTT
CDR3: CASSPGTGGNTEAFF

J: TRBJ1-2
V: TRBV6-5
D: TRBD1
size: many
DNA: TGTGCCAGCAGTTCCTCGGGACAGGGCCCCGGCTACACCTTC
CDR3: CASSSSGQGPGYTF

J: TRBJ1-1
V: TRBV3-1
D: NA
size: many
DNA: TGTGCCAGCAGCCAAGATCATCAGGGGAACACTGAAGCTTTCTTT
CDR3: CASSQDHQGNTEAFF

J: TRBJ2-1
V: TRBV7-7
D: TRBD2
size: many
DNA: TGTGCTAGCAGCTTAGAAAAACCTAGCGGCCTGAGGGTTAATGAGCAGTTCTTC
CDR3: CASSLEKPSGLRVNEQFF

J: TRBJ2-1
V: TRBV6-5
D: TRBD2
size: few
DNA: TGTGCCAGCAGTTATGCGGCGGGAGGGCCGAGGAATGAGCAGTTCTTC
CDR3: CASSYAAGGPRNEQFF

J: TRBJ1-2
V: TRBV19
D: NA
size: NA
DNA: TGTGCCAGTAGTATAGTTACCCTAGGGGCCTATGGCTACACCTTC
CDR3: CASSIVTLGAYGYTF

J: TRBJ2-5
V: TRBV7-2
D: NA
size: many
DNA: TGTGCCAGCAGCGCTAGTAGGGGGGAGACCCAGTACTTC
CDR3: CASSASRGETQYF

J: TRBJ2-6
V: TRBV28
D: NA
size: NA
DNA: TGTGCCAGCAGGATCATTACAGGGAACGGGGCCAACGTCCTGACTTTC
CDR3: CASRIITGNGANVLTF

J: TRBJ1-5
V: TRBV2
D: TRBD1
size: many
DNA: TGTGCCAGCAGTGCGGACAGGGGGAGCAATCAGCCCCAGCATTTT
CDR3: CASSADRGSNQPQHF

J: TRBJ1-3
V: TRBV7-6
D: TRBD1
size: many
DNA: TGTGCCAGCAGCTTAGGACAGGGGTCTGGAAACACCATATATTTT
CDR3: CASSLGQGSGNTIYF

J: TRBJ1-2
V: TRBV5-6
D: TRBD1
size: many
DNA: TGTGCCAGCAGCCTACGACAGGGTCTGTACACCTTC
CDR3: CASSLRQGLYTF

J: TRBJ2-1
V: TRBV12-3/TRBV12-4
D: NA
size: many
DNA: TGTGCCAGCAGTTTTGGCAGACCTTCCGATGAGCAGTTCTTC
CDR3: CASSFGRPSDEQFF

J: TRBJ2-7
V: TRBV6-2/TRBV6-3
D: TRBD2
size: many
DNA: TGTGCCAGCAGTTACCGTTACTCCGACAGGTTTAGCGGGAGGATCGTCTACGAGCAGTACTTC
CDR3: CASSYRYSDRFSGRIVYEQYF

J: TRBJ2-1
V: TRBV7-2
D: TRBD2
size: medium-sized
DNA: TGTGCCAGCAGCTCGGGACTAGCGGGAGGAAATGAGCAGTTCTTC
CDR3: CASSSGLAGGNEQFF